These T cell receptor beta chains were read from a single sample in a study of blood T cell repertoires in COVID-19. Only in-frame clones appear in the TCRdb table, and some are missing; sequencing was by immunoSEQ multiplex PCR. The sample lists fewer than 250,000 clones, over 75% seen once, with 4.4% in the top ten. Sequenced material: peripheral blood. These receptors were collected from a man in his forties or fifties with acute or convalescent COVID-19. Both conserved end residues are part of each CDR3. D genes are given only for firm matches. Expanded clones are given a class, and other clones once, few, many or no size at all.

13 TRBJ1-6 TRBV10-3 - - CAIRAGNNSPLHF TGTGCCATTCGGGCAGGGAATAATTCACCCCTCCACTTT
15 TRBJ1-5 TRBV19 - - CASSIVAGESQPQHF TGTGCCAGTAGTATAGTGGCAGGGGAGAGTCAGCCCCAGCATTTT
12 TRBJ1-2 TRBV6-2/TRBV6-3 - - CASSAGGDGYTF TGTGCCAGCAGTGCCGGCGGGGATGGCTACACCTTC
13 TRBJ1-2 TRBV28 - - CATSDRPVGGYTF TGTGCCACCTCCGACAGGCCGGTTGGGGGCTACACCTTC
13 TRBJ1-1 TRBV30 few TRBD1 CAWSRQGNTEAFF TGTGCCTGGAGTAGACAGGGGAACACTGAAGCTTTCTTT
12 TRBJ1-2 TRBV6-1 - TRBD1 CASSELGQVIGF TGTGCCAGCAGTGAATTGGGACAGGTGATTGGATTC
13 TRBJ1-1 TRBV27 - TRBD1 CASGTGSLGEAFF TGTGCCAGCGGGACAGGGTCTTTGGGTGAAGCTTTCTTT
15 TRBJ1-1 TRBV2 few TRBD1 CASSEGTGAETEAFF TGTGCCAGCAGTGAGGGGACAGGGGCCGAAACTGAAGCTTTCTTT
12 TRBJ1-1 TRBV14 few - CASSQLNTEAFF TGTGCCAGCAGCCAGCTAAACACTGAAGCTTTCTTT
14 TRBJ2-3 TRBV7-3 once TRBD1 CASSLGQGADTQYF TGTGCCAGCAGCCTCGGACAGGGTGCAGATACGCAGTATTTT
16 TRBJ2-2 TRBV19 once TRBD2 CASRPQRGGRTGELFF TGTGCCAGTAGACCTCAGCGGGGGGGCCGTACCGGGGAGCTGTTTTTT
13 TRBJ1-2 TRBV29-1 - - CSVGLEGGYGYTF TGCAGCGTTGGACTAGAAGGTGGATATGGCTACACCTTC
12 TRBJ2-7 TRBV2 - TRBD1 CAGGDRGYEQYF TGTGCCGGGGGGGACAGGGGTTACGAGCAGTACTTC
15 TRBJ1-6 TRBV7-9 - - CASRAPGANNSPLHF TGTGCCAGCAGAGCCCCGGGAGCCAATAATTCACCCCTCCACTTT
16 TRBJ1-1 TRBV10-2 - - CASQNRDNGAGTEAFF TGCGCCTCCCAAAATCGGGACAATGGAGCGGGGACTGAAGCTTTCTTT
13 TRBJ2-5 TRBV5-1 - - CASSLAVQETQYF TGCGCCAGCAGCTTGGCGGTCCAAGAGACCCAGTACTTC
15 TRBJ2-7 TRBV5-6 - TRBD1 CASSPGWGQIYEQYF TGTGCCAGCAGCCCTGGATGGGGACAGATCTACGAGCAGTACTTC
15 TRBJ2-3 TRBV6-4 few TRBD1 CASSPGQGFSDTQYF TGTGCCAGCAGTCCGGGACAGGGTTTCTCAGATACGCAGTATTTT
16 TRBJ1-4 TRBV5-1 - - CASSSGTTPGGEKLFF TGCGCCAGCAGTAGTGGGACAACCCCTGGAGGAGAAAAACTGTTTTTT
14 TRBJ1-2 TRBV5-5 - TRBD1 CASREGTDNYGYTF TGTGCCAGCAGGGAAGGGACAGATAACTATGGCTACACCTTC
16 TRBJ2-1 TRBV5-8 once TRBD1 CASSLEIGTGGSEQFF TGTGCCAGCAGCTTGGAGATCGGGACAGGGGGCTCTGAGCAGTTCTTC
16 TRBJ1-3 TRBV7-2 - TRBD1 CASSLQGAIAGNTIYF TGTGCCAGCAGCCTACAGGGGGCGATCGCGGGAAACACCATATATTTT
13 TRBJ2-5 TRBV25-1 - - CASAEGGARTQYF TGTGCCAGCGCTGAAGGGGGGGCCAGGACCCAGTACTTC
14 TRBJ1-3 TRBV7-2 few - CASRRTVSGNTIYF TGTGCCAGCAGACGGACAGTCTCTGGAAACACCATATATTTT
15 TRBJ2-5 TRBV5-1 - - CASSPQRGSPGTQYF TGCGCCAGCAGCCCTCAGCGCGGGTCCCCCGGGACCCAGTACTTC
18 TRBJ1-4 TRBV5-1 - - CASSFGTRIGGAGEKLFF TGCGCCAGCAGCTTTGGAACCCGCATAGGGGGGGCAGGGGAAAAACTGTTTTTT
14 TRBJ2-7 TRBV11-2 - TRBD1 CASTMGQFSYEQYF TGTGCCAGCACCATGGGACAGTTCTCCTACGAGCAGTACTTC
16 TRBJ1-6 TRBV4-2 - TRBD1 CASSREGQGYNSPLHF TGTGCCAGCAGCCGCGAAGGACAGGGTTATAATTCACCCCTCCACTTT
14 TRBJ2-7 TRBV6-5 - - CASRSGFASYEQYF TGTGCCAGCAGGTCAGGGTTTGCCTCCTACGAGCAGTACTTC
12 TRBJ1-5 TRBV30 - - CAWSRGNQPQHF TGTGCCTGGAGCCGGGGTAATCAGCCCCAGCATTTT
13 TRBJ1-6 TRBV6-5 once TRBD1 CASKGQGLSPLHF TGTGCCAGCAAGGGACAGGGCTTGAGCCCCCTCCACTTT
15 TRBJ1-1 TRBV5-1 - TRBD1 CASSWTGVVGTEAFF TGCGCCAGCAGTTGGACAGGGGTGGTCGGCACTGAAGCTTTCTTT
15 TRBJ1-3 TRBV7-3 - - CASSLTGGSGNTIYF TGTGCCAGCAGCTTAACCGGGGGCTCTGGAAACACCATATATTTT
15 TRBJ1-6 TRBV5-1 once - CASAQLDSAISPLHF TGCGCCAGTGCACAGCTTGACAGCGCGATTTCACCCCTCCACTTT
16 TRBJ1-3 TRBV18 - TRBD1 CASSPRADREWNTIYF TGTGCCAGCTCGCCCCGGGCGGACAGGGAGTGGAACACCATATATTTT
15 TRBJ2-3 TRBV15 - TRBD2 CATSSPSGFTDTQYF TGTGCCACCAGCAGCCCTAGCGGTTTCACAGATACGCAGTATTTT
14 TRBJ1-2 TRBV27 - - CASSHGGGRNGYTF TGTGCCAGCAGTCATGGCGGGGGGCGAAATGGCTACACCTTC
14 TRBJ1-2 TRBV7-9 - TRBD1 CASSPQTGIYGYTF TGTGCCAGCAGCCCTCAGACAGGGATCTATGGCTACACCTTC
15 TRBJ1-1 TRBV18 - - CASSAGSGGNTEAFF TGTGCCAGCTCAGCTGGGTCCGGGGGGAACACTGAAGCTTTCTTT
14 TRBJ2-5 TRBV18 - TRBD1 CASSPGQGGWTQYF TGTGCCAGCTCACCCGGACAGGGGGGGTGGACCCAGTACTTC